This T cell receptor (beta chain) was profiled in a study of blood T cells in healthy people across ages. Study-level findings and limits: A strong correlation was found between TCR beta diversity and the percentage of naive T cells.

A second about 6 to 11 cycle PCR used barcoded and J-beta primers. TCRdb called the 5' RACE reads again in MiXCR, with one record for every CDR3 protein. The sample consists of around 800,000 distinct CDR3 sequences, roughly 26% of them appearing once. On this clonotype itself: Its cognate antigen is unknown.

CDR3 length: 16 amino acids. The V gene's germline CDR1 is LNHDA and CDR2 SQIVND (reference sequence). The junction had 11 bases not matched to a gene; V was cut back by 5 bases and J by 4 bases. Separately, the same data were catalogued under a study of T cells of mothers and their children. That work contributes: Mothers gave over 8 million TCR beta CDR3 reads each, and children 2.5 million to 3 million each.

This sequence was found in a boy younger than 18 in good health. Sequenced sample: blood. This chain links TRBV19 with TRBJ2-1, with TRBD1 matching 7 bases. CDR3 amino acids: CASSPTGRRTYNEQFF. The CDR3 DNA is TGTGCCAGTAGTCCGACAGGGCGCAGAACTTACAATGAGCAGTTCTTC.